Given below is one T cell receptor (beta chain) in context. This record belongs to a study of blood T cell repertoires in COVID-19. For the study at large: The samples span acute and convalescent COVID-19 from the United States, Italy and Spain. T cells, B-cell-depleted T cells, or PBMCs supplied cDNA or gDNA.

Trimming shortened V by 1 base and J by 3 bases, and 7 bases separated the two germline ends. Germline V CDR1 and CDR2: GTSNPN, SVGIG (reference sequence). The CDR3 loop spans 12 amino acids. As processed by the authors: How many nucleated cells were present was estimated from reference gene primer amplification. The repertoire was sequenced with immunoSEQ multiplex PCR; TCRdb's copy has only in-frame clones and lacks some. V, J and clone size are taken as reported in that table, and D and trimming were inferred from the DNA itself. The sample gives roughly 25,000 clones, about 88% of which show up once; over 9.5% is in the top ten.

This clonotype was sampled from a man aged 70-80 years with acute or convalescent COVID-19. The chain recombines TRBV30 with TRBJ2-7; tentatively, D is TRBD1 (5 bases). The sequencing input was peripheral blood. CDR3 sequence: CAWSGRDYEQYF. In DNA form, the CDR3 reads TGTGCCTGGAGTGGCAGGGACTACGAGCAGTACTTC. Together with reference TRBV30 and TRBJ2-7, the CDR3 gives the full variable domain: SQTIHQWPATLVQPVGSPLSLECTVEGTSNPNLYWYRQAAGRGLQLLFYSVGIGQISSEVPQNLSASRPQDRQFILSSKKLLLSDSGFYLCAWSGRDYEQYFGPGTRLTVT.